This TCR beta chain comes out of a study of control samples from healthy donors and cancer patients. Trimming removed 6 bases from V and 6 bases from J; junction bases left unmatched: 8. Germline assignment: CDR1 MNHEY and CDR2 SVGAGI. The CDR3 is made up of 15 amino acids. TCRdb keeps only in-frame clones here, not all; method: immunoSEQ multiplex PCR. The sample comprises some 120,000 clones, about 91% of which are singletons, and 8.6% rests with the top ten. This TCR was recovered from a young man in good health. The sequenced sample was blood. The rearrangement links TRBV6-5 to TRBJ2-2; TRBD1 matches at 9 bases. The CDR3, as DNA: TGTGCCAGCAGCAAATTGGGACAGGGTCCCGGGGAGCTGTTTTTT. This sequence encodes CASSKLGQGPGELFF.